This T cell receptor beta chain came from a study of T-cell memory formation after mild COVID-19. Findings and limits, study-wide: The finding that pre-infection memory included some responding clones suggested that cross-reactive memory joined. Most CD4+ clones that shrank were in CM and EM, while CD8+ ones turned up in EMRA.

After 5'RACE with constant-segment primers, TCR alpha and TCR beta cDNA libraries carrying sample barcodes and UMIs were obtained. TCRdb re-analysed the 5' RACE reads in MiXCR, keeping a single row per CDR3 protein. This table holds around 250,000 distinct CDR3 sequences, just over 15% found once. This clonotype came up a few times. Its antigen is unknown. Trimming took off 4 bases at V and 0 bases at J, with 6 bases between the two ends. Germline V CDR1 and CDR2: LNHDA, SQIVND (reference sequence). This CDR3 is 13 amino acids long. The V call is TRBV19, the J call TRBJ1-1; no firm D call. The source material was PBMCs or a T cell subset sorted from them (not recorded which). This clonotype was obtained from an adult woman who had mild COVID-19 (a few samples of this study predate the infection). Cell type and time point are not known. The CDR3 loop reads CASSTQVNTEAFF. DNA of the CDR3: TGTGCCAGTAGTACCCAGGTGAACACTGAAGCTTTCTTT.